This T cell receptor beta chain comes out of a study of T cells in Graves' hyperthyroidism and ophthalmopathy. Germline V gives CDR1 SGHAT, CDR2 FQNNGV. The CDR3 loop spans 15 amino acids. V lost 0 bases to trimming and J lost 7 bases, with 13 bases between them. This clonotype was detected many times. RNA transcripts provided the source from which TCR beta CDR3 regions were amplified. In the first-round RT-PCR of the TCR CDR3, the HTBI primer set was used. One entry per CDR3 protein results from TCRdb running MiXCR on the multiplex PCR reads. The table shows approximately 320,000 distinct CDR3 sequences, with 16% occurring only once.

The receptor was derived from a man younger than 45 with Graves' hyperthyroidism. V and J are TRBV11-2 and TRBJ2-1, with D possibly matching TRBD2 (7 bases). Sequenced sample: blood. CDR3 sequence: CASSLDRGGGNEQFF. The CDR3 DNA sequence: TGTGCCAGCAGCTTAGATAGAGGGGGGGGGAATGAGCAGTTCTTC.